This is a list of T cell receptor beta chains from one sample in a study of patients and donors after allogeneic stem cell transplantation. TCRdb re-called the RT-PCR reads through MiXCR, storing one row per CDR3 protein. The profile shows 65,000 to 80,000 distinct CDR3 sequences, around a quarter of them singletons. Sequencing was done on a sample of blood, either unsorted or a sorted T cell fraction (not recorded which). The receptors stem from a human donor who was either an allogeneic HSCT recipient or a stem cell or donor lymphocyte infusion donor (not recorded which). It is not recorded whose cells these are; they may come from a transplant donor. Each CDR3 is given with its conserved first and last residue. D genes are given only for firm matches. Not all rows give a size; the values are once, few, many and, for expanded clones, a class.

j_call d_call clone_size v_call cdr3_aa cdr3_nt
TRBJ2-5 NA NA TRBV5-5 CASSFLDPDGDF TGTGCCAGCAGCTTCCTGGACCCCGACGGAGACTTC
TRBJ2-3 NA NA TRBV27 CASSAWWGLADTQYF TGTGCCAGCAGTGCCTGGTGGGGTCTTGCAGATACGCAGTATTTT
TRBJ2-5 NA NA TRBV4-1 CASSQFLPQETQYF TGCGCCAGCAGCCAATTCCTCCCCCAAGAGACCCAGTACTTC
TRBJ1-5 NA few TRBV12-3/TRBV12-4 CASRLLDQPQHF TGTGCCAGCAGGCTACTAGATCAGCCCCAGCATTTT
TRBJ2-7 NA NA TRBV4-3 CASSPQGGGKQYF TGCGCCAGCAGCCCCCAAGGAGGTGGCAAGCAGTACTTC
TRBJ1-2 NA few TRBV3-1 CASSFENFRGYTF TGTGCCAGCAGCTTCGAAAACTTTAGGGGGTACACCTTC
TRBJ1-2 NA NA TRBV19 CASSSPGIYGYTF TGTGCCAGTAGTAGCCCCGGGATCTATGGCTACACCTTC
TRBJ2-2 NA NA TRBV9 CASSVIGSYTGELFF TGTGCCAGCAGCGTAATAGGTAGCTACACCGGGGAGCTGTTTTTT
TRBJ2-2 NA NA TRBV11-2 CASHHEEGWTGELFF TGTGCCAGCCATCATGAGGAGGGTTGGACCGGGGAGCTGTTTTTT
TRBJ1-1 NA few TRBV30 CAWSPTGLGTEAFF TGTGCCTGGAGTCCCACAGGGCTTGGCACTGAAGCTTTCTTT
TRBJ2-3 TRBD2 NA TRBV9 CASSLGSSGFTDTQYF TGTGCCAGCAGCCTTGGATCTAGCGGGTTCACAGATACGCAGTATTTT
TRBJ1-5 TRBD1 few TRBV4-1 CASSPQTGDPQHF TGCGCCAGCAGCCCCCAAACAGGGGATCCCCAGCATTTT
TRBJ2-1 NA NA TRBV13 CASSHPEGDEQFF TGTGCCAGCAGTCATCCCGAGGGCGATGAGCAGTTCTTC
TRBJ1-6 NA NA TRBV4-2 CASSPNEDSGAWFLHF TGTGCCAGCAGCCCTAACGAGGACAGCGGGGCATGGTTCCTCCACTTT
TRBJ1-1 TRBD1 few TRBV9 CASSPPTGANTEAFF TGTGCCAGCAGCCCTCCGACAGGGGCGAACACTGAAGCTTTCTTT
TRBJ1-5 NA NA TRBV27 CASSFAGHQPQHF TGTGCCAGCAGTTTTGCAGGTCATCAGCCCCAGCATTTT
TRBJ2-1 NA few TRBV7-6 CASSLVPSGNAYNEQFF TGTGCCAGCAGCTTAGTTCCCTCTGGGAATGCCTACAATGAGCAGTTCTTC
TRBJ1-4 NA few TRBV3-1 CASSKDATNEKLFF TGTGCCAGCAGCAAAGATGCAACTAATGAAAAACTGTTTTTT
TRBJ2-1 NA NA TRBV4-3 CASSQVLVVNNEQFF TGCGCCAGCAGCCAAGTTCTAGTGGTGAACAATGAGCAGTTCTTC
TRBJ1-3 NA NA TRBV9 CASSAGYSGNTIYF TGTGCCAGCAGCGCAGGGTACTCTGGAAACACCATATATTTT